This T cell receptor beta chain came from a study of blood T cell repertoires in COVID-19 (dated by TCRdb to the early 2020s). At the level of the whole study: Samples covering the acute and convalescent phases of COVID-19 were provided by collaborators in the United States, Italy and Spain. The material from the prospective study consisted of cDNA or gDNA derived from T cells, B-cell-depleted T cells, or PBMCs. The dataset comprised deeply sampled blood TCRbeta repertoires from subjects exposed to, actively infected with, or recovered from COVID-19. The repertoires were released in a freely available public database intended as a resource for research on the immune response to SARS-CoV-2. The samples were drawn from two sources: the first 160 participants of the ongoing ImmuneRACE study, and some 1,300 subjects contributed by 6 global collaborators. A de-identified subject ID, COVID-19 status, age in years and sex were almost always included in the sample metadata. Where available, HLA class I and class II types were obtained from metadata supplied by the sample provider rather than from assay-based typing.

Collaborating institutions collected whole blood in K2EDTA tubes following their own protocols. Collaborator samples were shipped for TCRbeta analysis as frozen whole blood, isolated PBMCs, or DNA extracted from either sample type. About this clone: Its target antigen remains unknown. No per-base quality is available; no much larger clone lies one base away.

Looking up the germline V gene yields CDR1 SQVTM and CDR2 ANQGSEA. Trimming removed 5 bases from V and 2 bases from J; the gene matches leave 6 bases unexplained. The CDR3 covers 13 residues, taking in both the cysteine and the phenylalanine. This entry keeps only the CDR3 DNA: 39 bases, framed from base 1. The immunoSEQ Assay, a bias-controlled multiplex PCR, was used to amplify TCRbeta CDR3 regions from genomic DNA. The original pipeline was this. The number of nucleated cells in each sample was estimated from the amplification of reference gene primers within the assay. Sequence reads were collapsed and filtered to measure the absolute abundance of every unique TCRbeta CDR3 rearrangement. For each sample, productive Simpson clonality was calculated as the square root of Simpson's diversity index over productive rearrangements. Held by TCRdb, this immuneACCESS table contains in-frame sequences only and omits some clones. Under half of the omission traces to an unresolved V gene where checked; the cause of the rest is unknown. From that table come the V and J calls and clone size; the DNA was used to work out D and trimming. Present in this sample are about 190,000 clones, 89% of which were seen just once. The top ten constitute around 7% of the sample.

Broad study findings and their caveats: The quantity of clinical and demographic metadata differed by source and by participant and was supplied without curation.

Sequenced input: peripheral blood. This TCR was sampled from a middle-aged man with acute or convalescent COVID-19. Recombination connected TRBV29-1 to TRBJ2-7; 7 central nucleotides agree with TRBD1. The CDR3 reads CSVSGQITYEQYF. The nucleotides read TGCAGCGTTTCGGGACAGATTACCTACGAGCAGTACTTC.